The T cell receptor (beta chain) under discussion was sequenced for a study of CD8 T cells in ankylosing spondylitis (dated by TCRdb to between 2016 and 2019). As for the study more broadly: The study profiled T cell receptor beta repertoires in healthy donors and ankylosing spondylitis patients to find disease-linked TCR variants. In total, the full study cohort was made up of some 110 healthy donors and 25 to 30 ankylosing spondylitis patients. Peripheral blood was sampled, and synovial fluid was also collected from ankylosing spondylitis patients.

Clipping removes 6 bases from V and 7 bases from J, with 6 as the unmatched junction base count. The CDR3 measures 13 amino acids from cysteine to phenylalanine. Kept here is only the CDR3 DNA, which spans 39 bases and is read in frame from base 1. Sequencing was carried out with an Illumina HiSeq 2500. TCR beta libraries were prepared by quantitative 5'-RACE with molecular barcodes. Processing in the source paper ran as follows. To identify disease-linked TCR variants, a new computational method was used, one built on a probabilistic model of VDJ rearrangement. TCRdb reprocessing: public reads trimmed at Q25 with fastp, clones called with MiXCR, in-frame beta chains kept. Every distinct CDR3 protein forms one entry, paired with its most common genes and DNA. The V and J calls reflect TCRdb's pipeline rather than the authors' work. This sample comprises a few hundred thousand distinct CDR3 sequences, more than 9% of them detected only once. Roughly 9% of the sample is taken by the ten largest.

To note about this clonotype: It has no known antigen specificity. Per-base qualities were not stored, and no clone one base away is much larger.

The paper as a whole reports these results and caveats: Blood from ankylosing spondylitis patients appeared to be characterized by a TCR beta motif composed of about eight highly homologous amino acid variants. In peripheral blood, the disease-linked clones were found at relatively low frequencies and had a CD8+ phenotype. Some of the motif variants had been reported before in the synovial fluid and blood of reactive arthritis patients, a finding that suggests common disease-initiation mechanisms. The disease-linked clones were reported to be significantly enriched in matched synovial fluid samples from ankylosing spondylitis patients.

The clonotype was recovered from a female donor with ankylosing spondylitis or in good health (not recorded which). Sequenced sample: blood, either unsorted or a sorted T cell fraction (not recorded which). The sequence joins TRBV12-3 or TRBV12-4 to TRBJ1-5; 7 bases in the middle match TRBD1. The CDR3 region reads CASSVNRGQPQHF. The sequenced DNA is TGTGCCAGCAGCGTAAACAGGGGACAGCCCCAGCATTTT.